These T cell receptor beta chains were read from a single sample in a study of cytomegalovirus exposure and HLA in healthy donors. Clones were read by immunoSEQ multiplex PCR, and TCRdb kept only the in-frame ones, dropping some. The data show roughly 190,000 clones, with about nine tenths seen just once and 1.3% held by the top ten. Sequencing used PBMCs. These receptors originate from a young man in good health and CMV-seronegative. Both conserved end residues are part of each CDR3. The D gene is left open where the match is weak. Clone size is stated in some rows and not others, as once, few, many or a class when expanded.

.	TRBV6-5	TRBJ1-6	.	CASSYAGQTSPLHF	TGTGCCAGCAGTTACGCCGGACAGACTTCACCCCTCCACTTT
.	TRBV29-1	TRBJ2-3	once	CSVERGAIDTQYF	TGCAGCGTTGAACGGGGGGCAATAGATACGCAGTATTTT
.	TRBV7-2	TRBJ2-7	.	CASSLAVSGYEQYF	TGTGCCAGCAGCTTAGCCGTGTCGGGGTACGAGCAGTACTTC
TRBD1	TRBV30	TRBJ1-2	few	CARGSRRGVDTF	TGTGCCCGGGGCTCCCGCAGGGGGGTGGACACCTTC
TRBD1	TRBV19	TRBJ1-2	.	CASSTQGAESYGYTF	TGTGCCAGTAGTACTCAGGGGGCCGAGAGCTATGGCTACACCTTC
TRBD1	TRBV18	TRBJ2-3	.	CASSPPKIFPGQGSTDTQYF	TGTGCCAGCTCACCACCAAAGATTTTTCCAGGACAGGGAAGCACAGATACGCAGTATTTT
.	TRBV18	TRBJ2-1	.	CASSPEGDNEQFF	TGTGCCAGCTCACCAGAGGGGGACAATGAGCAGTTCTTC
TRBD1	TRBV6-6	TRBJ1-1	.	CASTTDREAFF	TGTGCCAGCACCACGGACAGGGAAGCTTTCTTT
.	TRBV6-1	TRBJ1-1	.	CATGLGAWTEAFF	TGTGCTACCGGTTTGGGCGCGTGGACTGAAGCTTTCTTT
TRBD1	TRBV2	TRBJ2-7	few	CASSQDRANGGQYF	TGTGCCAGCAGTCAGGACAGGGCCAACGGAGGGCAGTACTTC
TRBD1	TRBV7-9	TRBJ1-4	.	CASSFGQGGGKLFF	TGTGCCAGCAGCTTTGGACAGGGGGGGGGAAAACTGTTTTTT
.	TRBV11-2	TRBJ2-1	.	CASSLVQGPHNEQFF	TGTGCCAGCAGCTTAGTTCAGGGGCCCCACAATGAGCAGTTCTTC
TRBD1	TRBV28	TRBJ1-6	once	CASSLGTGGNSPLHF	TGTGCCAGCAGTTTAGGGACAGGAGGAAATTCACCCCTCCACTTT
.	TRBV18	TRBJ1-2	.	CASSPTRQPNYGYTF	TGTGCCAGCTCACCTACCAGACAGCCAAACTATGGCTACACCTTC
TRBD2	TRBV27	TRBJ2-2	.	CASSLLAGAMDTGELFF	TGTGCCAGCAGTTTGCTAGCGGGAGCTATGGACACCGGGGAGCTGTTTTTT
TRBD1	TRBV30	TRBJ2-3	.	CAWTTGTDTQYF	TGTGCCTGGACGACAGGGACAGATACGCAGTATTTT
TRBD2	TRBV5-6	TRBJ2-1	.	CASSLGREEFF	TGTGCCAGCAGCTTGGGGCGGGAGGAGTTCTTC
TRBD1	TRBV10-3	TRBJ1-2	.	CATQQGGANGYTF	TGTGCCACACAACAGGGGGGGGCGAATGGCTACACCTTC
.	TRBV9	TRBJ2-1	.	CASSLADRLLAYNEQFF	TGTGCCAGCAGCCTAGCCGACAGGTTACTAGCCTACAATGAGCAGTTCTTC
.	TRBV4-3	TRBJ1-4	.	CASAQSQTTNEKLFF	TGCGCCAGCGCCCAATCCCAGACAACTAATGAAAAACTGTTTTTT
.	TRBV9	TRBJ2-1	.	CASSVDTGSSYNEQFF	TGTGCCAGCAGCGTAGACACAGGGAGCTCCTACAATGAGCAGTTCTTC
TRBD1	TRBV6-6	TRBJ1-6	.	CASTEDRVGSPLHF	TGTGCCAGCACCGAGGACAGGGTAGGCTCACCCCTCCACTTT
.	TRBV5-1	TRBJ2-5	.	CASSQDRLLQETQYF	TGCGCCAGCAGCCAGGACAGACTCCTCCAAGAGACCCAGTACTTC
TRBD2	TRBV28	TRBJ2-4	.	CASSGTSRGAGIQYF	TGTGCCAGCAGTGGGACTAGCAGGGGGGCGGGGATTCAGTACTTC
.	TRBV27	TRBJ1-5	few	CASSWADSSPQHF	TGTGCCAGCAGTTGGGCAGATTCCTCGCCCCAGCATTTT
.	TRBV5-6	TRBJ1-1	.	CASSREVWNTEAFF	TGTGCCAGCAGCCGGGAGGTCTGGAACACTGAAGCTTTCTTT
.	TRBV18	TRBJ2-3	.	CASSPFEMGTSTDTQYF	TGTGCCAGCTCACCGTTTGAGATGGGGACTAGCACAGATACGCAGTATTTT
TRBD2	TRBV7-2	TRBJ2-7	.	CASRSNSGSYEQYF	TGTGCCAGCAGGTCTAATAGCGGGAGCTACGAGCAGTACTTC
.	TRBV25-1	TRBJ1-1	.	CASRPGPFVTEAFF	TGTGCCAGCAGACCAGGGCCCTTCGTCACTGAAGCTTTCTTT
.	TRBV7-8	TRBJ1-4	.	CASSLVGGQGGEKLFF	TGTGCCAGCAGCTTAGTGGGGGGGCAGGGAGGGGAAAAACTGTTTTTT
.	TRBV4-1	TRBJ1-6	.	CASSQDWTRDSPLHF	TGCGCCAGCAGCCAAGATTGGACACGAGATTCACCCCTCCACTTT
.	TRBV28	TRBJ2-5	.	CASSQGGSQETQYF	TGTGCCAGCAGCCAGGGTGGTTCCCAAGAGACCCAGTACTTC
.	TRBV6-6	TRBJ2-5	.	CASLNQGTKETQYF	TGTGCCAGCCTAAACCAGGGGACAAAAGAGACCCAGTACTTC
TRBD1	TRBV6-5	TRBJ2-1	.	CASSPGTGRANEQFF	TGTGCCAGCAGCCCCGGGACAGGGCGGGCTAATGAGCAGTTCTTC
TRBD2	TRBV29-1	TRBJ2-1	.	CSGDGGASVGEQFF	TGCAGCGGGGACGGGGGGGCCTCAGTAGGTGAGCAGTTCTTC
.	TRBV28	TRBJ2-7	.	CASSGPGSYEQYF	TGTGCCAGCAGTGGGCCAGGGTCCTACGAGCAGTACTTC
.	TRBV5-5	TRBJ2-5	.	CASSLTGETQYF	TGTGCCAGCAGCTTGACTGGAGAGACCCAGTACTTC
TRBD1	TRBV4-2	TRBJ2-7	.	CASSRLVGQGAGEQYF	TGTGCCAGCAGCCGTTTGGTCGGACAGGGGGCCGGGGAGCAGTACTTC
TRBD1	TRBV5-4	TRBJ2-2	.	CASSLTGVGELFF	TGTGCCAGCAGTCTTACAGGGGTCGGGGAGCTGTTTTTT
.	TRBV7-9	TRBJ1-5	.	CSSSLGGPGNQPQHF	TGTTCCAGCAGCTTAGGAGGGCCCGGAAATCAGCCCCAGCATTTT
.	TRBV7-9	TRBJ2-2	.	CANWATGELFF	TGTGCCAACTGGGCGACCGGGGAGCTGTTTTTT
TRBD1	TRBV9	TRBJ2-1	.	CASSVGDRGTSYNEQFF	TGTGCCAGCAGCGTAGGGGACAGGGGGACCTCCTACAATGAGCAGTTCTTC
TRBD1	TRBV7-8	TRBJ1-2	.	CASSAGTVSGYTF	TGTGCCAGCAGCGCCGGGACAGTATCCGGCTACACCTTC
.	TRBV2	TRBJ1-1	.	CASRSFNMNTEAFF	TGTGCCAGCAGATCATTCAACATGAACACTGAAGCTTTCTTT